This T cell receptor (beta chain) was documented in a study of cytomegalovirus exposure and HLA in healthy donors. In the study overall: In an early release, HLA-typed donors contributed some 88 million unique TCR sequences.

PCR was performed using 60 Vbeta and 13 Jbeta primers. Assay used: immunoSEQ multiplex PCR; TCRdb lists only in-frame clones, some missing. The repertoire holds 150,000 or so clones, with about four fifths as singletons. The TCR originated in a boy younger than 10 in good health and CMV-seronegative. Source material: PBMCs.

Here the CDR3 reads CASGLVRLAGVGSTDTQYF. For the CDR3, the DNA is TGTGCTAGTGGTTTGGTACGACTAGCGGGAGTGGGAAGCACAGATACGCAGTATTTT. V usage is TRBV12-5 and J usage is TRBJ2-3; 12 nucleotides match TRBD2. CDR3 size: 19 residues. The V gene's germline CDR1 is LGHNT and CDR2 FRNRAP. V lost 0 bases to trimming and J lost 0 bases; unmatched junction nucleotides: 7.